The sequence of this TCR beta chain was determined in a study of T cell responses to AZD1222 COVID-19 vaccine. Overall study results and limits: Among the donors, most were white British and more were female, and clonal diversity was possibly underestimated.

V was trimmed by 0 bases and J by 1 base, leaving 6 bases between them. Per germline, CDR1 LGHNA and CDR2 YNFKEQ. The CDR3 is 15 amino acids. The repertoire was sequenced with immunoSEQ multiplex PCR; TCRdb's copy has only in-frame clones and lacks some. This table has 60,000 to 70,000 clones, approximately 85% appearing once. For this clone: Its antigen remains unidentified.

The J gene is TRBJ2-2, the V gene TRBV4-2; D unresolved. The sequencing used peripheral blood, collected on day 0 of AZD1222 vaccination. The TCR comes from an adult in good health. The CDR3 reads CASSQEAGNTGELFF. DNA for the CDR3: TGTGCCAGCAGCCAAGAGGCTGGGAACACCGGGGAGCTGTTTTTT.